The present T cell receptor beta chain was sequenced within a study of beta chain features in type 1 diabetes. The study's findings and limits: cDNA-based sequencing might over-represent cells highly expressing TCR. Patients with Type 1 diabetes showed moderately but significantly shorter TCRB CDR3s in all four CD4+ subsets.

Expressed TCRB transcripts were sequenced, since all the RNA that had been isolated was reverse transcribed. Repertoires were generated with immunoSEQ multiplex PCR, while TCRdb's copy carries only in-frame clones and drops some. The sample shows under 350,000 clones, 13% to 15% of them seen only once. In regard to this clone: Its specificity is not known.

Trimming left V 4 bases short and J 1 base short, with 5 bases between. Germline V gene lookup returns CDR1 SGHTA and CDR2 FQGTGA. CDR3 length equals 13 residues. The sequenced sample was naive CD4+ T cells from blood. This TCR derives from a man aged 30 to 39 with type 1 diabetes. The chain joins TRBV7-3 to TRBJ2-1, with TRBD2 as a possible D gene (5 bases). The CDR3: CASSWTSYNEQFF. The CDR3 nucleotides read TGTGCCAGCAGCTGGACTTCCTACAATGAGCAGTTCTTC.